This T cell receptor beta chain was sequenced for a study of T cell repertoires in cytomegalovirus infection. Overall study context: An indication of both CMV infection and matching HLA type came from public TCR beta signatures.

Trimming stripped 3 bases from V and 4 bases from J, with 9 bases between. The CDR3 has 13 amino acids. CDR1 SEHNR and CDR2 FQNEAQ come from the germline V gene (reference sequence). This clonotype occurred many times. TCRdb re-called the reads with MiXCR, one entry per CDR3 protein. The data show hundreds of thousands of distinct CDR3 sequences, approximately 24% seen once. The TCR was taken from a human donor in good health (CMV status not recorded). Some clones in this sample may be carry-over from other donors' samples. The J gene is TRBJ1-1, the V gene TRBV7-9; possibly TRBD1 for D (5 bases). Sequences were obtained from CD8+ T cells from PBMCs. CDR3 loop: CASSFGTTTEAFF. The CDR3 region has the DNA TGTGCCAGCAGCTTCGGGACCACCACTGAAGCTTTCTTT.